The present T cell receptor (beta chain) was sequenced within a study of CD8+CD57+ T cells in acquired aplastic anemia. At least ten counts were recorded for this clonotype. Per the germline V gene, CDR1 is DFQATT and CDR2 is SNEGSKA (reference sequence). The CDR3 length is 13 residues. V was shortened by 0 bases and J by 6 bases, with 9 bases between the two germline ends. The study profiled TCR beta VDJ and CDR3 using genomic DNA as template. TCRdb analysed the reads with MiXCR anew, one entry per CDR3 protein. The table lists 300,000 or so distinct CDR3 sequences, approximately 55% of them singletons.

The J gene is TRBJ1-5, the V gene TRBV20-1; D gene uncertain. The sequence came from a human donor with severe aplastic anemia or a healthy control (not recorded which). The sample was sorted CD4+, CD8+, or CD8+CD57+ T cells (not recorded which) from PBMCs. CDR3 loop: CSAREGGLQPQHF. Written as DNA, the CDR3 is TGCAGTGCTAGAGAAGGAGGGCTTCAGCCCCAGCATTTT.